This T cell receptor (beta chain) was sequenced in a study of blood T cells in healthy people across ages. General observations from the study: A roughly linear fall in TCR beta diversity per million T cells was seen with increasing age. Unsorted PBMCs blocked a conclusive comparison of naive and antigen-experienced cells.

Then a second PCR, running about 7 to 11 cycles, was carried out with a sample-barcoded 5' primer and a J-beta primer mix. Tags on each cDNA molecule came from a template-switch adaptor with 12 random nucleotides. MiXCR, applied by TCRdb to the 5' RACE reads, yields one record per CDR3 protein. The sample contains roughly 2 million distinct CDR3 sequences, less than 50% of which appear only once. This clonotype was counted many times. No antigen is known for it. This sequence originates from a middle-aged woman in good health. The sample taken for sequencing was blood.

The CDR3, as DNA: TGTGCCAGCAGCTTGGTCTCTAGCGGGGGGCAGAATGAGCAGTTCTTC. As protein: CASSLVSSGGQNEQFF. The chain uses TRBV7-2 and TRBJ2-1; 11 bases align to TRBD2. This CDR3 region has 16 residues. J gave up 7 bases and V 3 bases, and 8 bases lay outside the gene matches. Germline CDR1 and CDR2: SGHTA and FQGNSA.